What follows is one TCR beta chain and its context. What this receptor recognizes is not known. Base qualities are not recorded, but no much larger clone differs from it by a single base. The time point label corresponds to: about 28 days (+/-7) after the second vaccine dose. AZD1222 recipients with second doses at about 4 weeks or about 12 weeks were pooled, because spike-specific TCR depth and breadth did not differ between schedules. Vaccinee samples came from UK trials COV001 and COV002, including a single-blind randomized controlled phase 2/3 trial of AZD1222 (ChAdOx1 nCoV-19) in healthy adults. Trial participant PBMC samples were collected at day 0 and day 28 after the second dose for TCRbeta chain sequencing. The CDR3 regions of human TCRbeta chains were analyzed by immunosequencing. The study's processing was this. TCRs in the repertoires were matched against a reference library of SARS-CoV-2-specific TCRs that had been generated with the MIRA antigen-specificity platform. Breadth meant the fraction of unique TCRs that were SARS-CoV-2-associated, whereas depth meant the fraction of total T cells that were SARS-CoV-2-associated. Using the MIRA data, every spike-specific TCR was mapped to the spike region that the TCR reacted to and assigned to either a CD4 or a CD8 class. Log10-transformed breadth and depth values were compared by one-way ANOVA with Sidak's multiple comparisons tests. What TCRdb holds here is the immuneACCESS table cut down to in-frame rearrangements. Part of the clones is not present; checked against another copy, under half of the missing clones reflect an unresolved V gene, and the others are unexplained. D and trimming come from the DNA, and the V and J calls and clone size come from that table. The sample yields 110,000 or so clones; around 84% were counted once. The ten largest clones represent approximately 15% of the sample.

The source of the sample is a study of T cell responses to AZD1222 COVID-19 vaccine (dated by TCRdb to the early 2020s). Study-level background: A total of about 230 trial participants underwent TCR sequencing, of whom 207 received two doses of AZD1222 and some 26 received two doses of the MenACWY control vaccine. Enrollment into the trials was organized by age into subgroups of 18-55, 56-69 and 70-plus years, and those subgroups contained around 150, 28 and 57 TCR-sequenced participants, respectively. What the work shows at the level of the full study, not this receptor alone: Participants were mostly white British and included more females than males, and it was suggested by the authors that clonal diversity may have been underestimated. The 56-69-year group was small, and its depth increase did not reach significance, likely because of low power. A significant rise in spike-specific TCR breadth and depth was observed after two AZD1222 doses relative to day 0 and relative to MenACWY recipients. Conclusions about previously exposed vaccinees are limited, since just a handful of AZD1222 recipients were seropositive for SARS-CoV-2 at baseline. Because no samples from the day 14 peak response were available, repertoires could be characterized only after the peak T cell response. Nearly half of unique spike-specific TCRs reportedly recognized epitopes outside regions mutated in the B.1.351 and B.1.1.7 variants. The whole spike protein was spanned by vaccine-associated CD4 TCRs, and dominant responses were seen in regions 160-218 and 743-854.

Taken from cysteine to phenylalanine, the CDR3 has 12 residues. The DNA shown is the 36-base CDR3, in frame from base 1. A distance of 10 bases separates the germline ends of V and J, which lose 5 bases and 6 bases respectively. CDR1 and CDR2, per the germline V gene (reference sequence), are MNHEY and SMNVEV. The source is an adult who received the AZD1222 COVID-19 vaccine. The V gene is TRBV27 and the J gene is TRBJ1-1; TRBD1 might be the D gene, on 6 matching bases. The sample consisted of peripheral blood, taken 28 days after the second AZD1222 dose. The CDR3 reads CASSKQGAEAFF. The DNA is TGTGCCAGCAGTAAACAGGGCGCTGAAGCTTTCTTT.